This T cell receptor beta chain is drawn from a study of blood T cell repertoires in COVID-19. On the study more broadly: Some COVID-19 samples were acute and others convalescent; all came from the United States, Italy and Spain.

The ends lost 4 bases at V and 6 bases at J; junction bases unmatched: 9. CDR3 size: 14 residues. Germline V gene data show CDR1 as MRHNA and CDR2 as SNTAGT. This clone has a handful of counts. Measured with immunoSEQ multiplex PCR; TCRdb has only the in-frame clones, and not every one. The top ten clones hold 1.9% of a sample with 200,000 to 300,000 clones, around 81% of them seen once. The chain combines TRBV6-4 with TRBJ2-7; 7 bases agree with TRBD1. This receptor was identified in a man aged 25 to 40 who had recovered from COVID-19. Sample: peripheral blood. The CDR3 sequence: CASSADRESGEQYF. In DNA, the CDR3 is TGTGCCAGCAGTGCCGACAGGGAAAGTGGCGAGCAGTACTTC.